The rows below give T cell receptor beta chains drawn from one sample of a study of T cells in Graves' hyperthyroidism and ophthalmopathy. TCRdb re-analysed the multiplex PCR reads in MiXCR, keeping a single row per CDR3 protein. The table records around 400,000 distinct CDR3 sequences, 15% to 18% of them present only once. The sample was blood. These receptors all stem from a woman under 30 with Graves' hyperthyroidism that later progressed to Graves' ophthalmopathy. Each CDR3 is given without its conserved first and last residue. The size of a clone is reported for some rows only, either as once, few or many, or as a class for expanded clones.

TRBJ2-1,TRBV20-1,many,SANVGRGKGSSYNEQF
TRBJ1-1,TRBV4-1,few,ASSTRQGGTEAF
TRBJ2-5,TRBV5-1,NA,ASPANLASDETQY
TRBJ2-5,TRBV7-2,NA,ASSRLAQETQY
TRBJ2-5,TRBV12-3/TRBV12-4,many,ASSPGNQETQY
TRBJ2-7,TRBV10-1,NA,ASSESLEVDEQY
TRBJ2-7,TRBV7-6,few,ASSLADRGYEQY
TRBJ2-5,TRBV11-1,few,ASSFITPTAQETQY
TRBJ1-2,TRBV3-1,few,ASSSDGYT
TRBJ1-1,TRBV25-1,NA,ARISQDRGPMNTEAF
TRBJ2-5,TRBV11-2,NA,ASSFAAGPLGTQY
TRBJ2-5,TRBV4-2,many,ASSQDRSGRETQY
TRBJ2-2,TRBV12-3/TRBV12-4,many,ASSSATGELF
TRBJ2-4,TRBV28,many,ASSSSGSRTKNIQY
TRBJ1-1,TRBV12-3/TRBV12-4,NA,ASSFVGTDEAF
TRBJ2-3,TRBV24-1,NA,ATSSIGQGTDTQY
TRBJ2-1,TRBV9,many,ASSVDGSYNEQF